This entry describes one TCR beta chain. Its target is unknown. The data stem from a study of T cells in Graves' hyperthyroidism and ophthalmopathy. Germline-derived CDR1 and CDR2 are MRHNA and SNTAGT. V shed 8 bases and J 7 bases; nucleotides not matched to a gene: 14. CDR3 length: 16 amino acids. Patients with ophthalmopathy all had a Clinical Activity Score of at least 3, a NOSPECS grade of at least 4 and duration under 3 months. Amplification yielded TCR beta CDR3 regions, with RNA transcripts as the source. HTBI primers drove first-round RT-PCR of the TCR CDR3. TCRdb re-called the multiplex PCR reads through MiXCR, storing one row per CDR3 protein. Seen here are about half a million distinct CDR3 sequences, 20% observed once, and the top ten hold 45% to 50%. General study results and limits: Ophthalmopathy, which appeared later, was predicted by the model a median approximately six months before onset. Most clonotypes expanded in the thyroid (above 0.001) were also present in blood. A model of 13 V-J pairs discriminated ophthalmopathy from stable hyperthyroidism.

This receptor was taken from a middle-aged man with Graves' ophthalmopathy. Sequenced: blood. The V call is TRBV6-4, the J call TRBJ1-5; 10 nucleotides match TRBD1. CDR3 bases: TGTGCCAGCCGAACTCCGGACAGGGGGGATAGGCAGCCCCAGCATTTT. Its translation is CASRTPDRGDRQPQHF.